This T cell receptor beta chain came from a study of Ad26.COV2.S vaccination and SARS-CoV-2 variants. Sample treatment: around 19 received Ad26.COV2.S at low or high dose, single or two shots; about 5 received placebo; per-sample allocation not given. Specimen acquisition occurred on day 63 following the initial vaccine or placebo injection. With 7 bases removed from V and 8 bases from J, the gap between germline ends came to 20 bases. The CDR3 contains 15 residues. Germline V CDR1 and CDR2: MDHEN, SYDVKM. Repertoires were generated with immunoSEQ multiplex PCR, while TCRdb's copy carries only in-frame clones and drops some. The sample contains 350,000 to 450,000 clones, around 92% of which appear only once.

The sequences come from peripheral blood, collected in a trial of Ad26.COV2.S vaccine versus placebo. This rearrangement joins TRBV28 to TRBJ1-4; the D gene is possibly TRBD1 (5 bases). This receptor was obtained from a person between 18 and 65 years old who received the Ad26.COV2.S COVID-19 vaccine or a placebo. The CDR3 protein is CASTGGGRGPEKLFF. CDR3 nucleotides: TGTGCCAGCACCGGAGGAGGGAGGGGTCCCGAAAAACTGTTTTTT.